The 4 T cell receptor beta chains listed next were all sequenced from one sample in a study of T cells in Graves' hyperthyroidism and ophthalmopathy. Regions amplified from RNA transcripts were the TCR beta CDR3 regions. A first-round RT-PCR of the TCR CDR3 used the HTBI primer set. Each CDR3 protein is one row after TCRdb ran MiXCR on the multiplex PCR reads. The profile covers about 400,000 distinct CDR3 sequences, with about 25% appearing a single time and over 70% taken by the ten largest. The sequenced material came from blood. All receptors come from a man aged 50 to 60 with Graves' hyperthyroidism.

This clonotype was seen many times. V usage is TRBV7-9 and J usage is TRBJ2-1; no clear D. V was cut by 2 bases and J by 1 base, with 6 bases left in between. CDR1 and CDR2 (germline): SEHNR, FQNEAQ (reference sequence). This CDR3 contains 14 residues. The CDR3 here is CASSLTVSYNEQFF. In DNA form, the CDR3 reads TGTGCCAGCAGCTTAACAGTTTCCTACAATGAGCAGTTCTTC.

This clonotype was detected many times. This chain uses TRBV7-8 with TRBJ1-5, with D uncertain. The CDR3 contains 13 residues. Germline CDR1 reads SGHVS; CDR2 reads FQNEAQ. V gave up 1 base and J gave up 7 bases, with 8 bases separating them. CDR3 in DNA: TGTGCCAGCAGCTTAGGTTTAGGCCAGCCCCAGCATTTT. As protein: CASSLGLGQPQHF.

This clonotype was recorded at least ten times. The CDR3 reads CASSPTSGYSYEQYF. The CDR3 coding sequence is TGTGCCAGCAGTCCAACTAGCGGATACTCCTACGAGCAGTACTTC. The chain joins TRBV2 to TRBJ2-7; the match to TRBD2 covers 8 bases. The germline V gene has CDR1 SNHLY and CDR2 FYNNEI. The CDR3 covers 15 residues. V lost 5 bases and J lost 0; bases outside the gene matches: 6.

This clonotype has more than one count but fewer than ten. This rearrangement joins TRBV11-2 to TRBJ2-5; no clear D gene. There are 15 residues in the CDR3. Germline V gene sequence: CDR1 SGHAT, CDR2 FQNNGV. The V end was cut by 5 bases, the J end by 1 base, with 14 bases between. The CDR3 here is CASSDHSALQETQYF. The CDR3 region has the DNA TGTGCCAGCAGCGACCACAGTGCCCTCCAAGAGACCCAGTACTTC. Drawing the rest from reference TRBV11-2 and TRBJ2-5, the complete variable domain is EAGVAQSPRYKIIEKRQSVAFWCNPISGHATLYWYQQILGQGPKLLIQFQNNGVVDDSQLPKDRFSAERLKGVDSTLKIQPAKLEDSAVYLCASSDHSALQETQYFGPGTRLLVL.